This T cell receptor (beta chain) derives from a study of T cell responses to AZD1222 COVID-19 vaccine. Study-level information: Second doses that came at about 4 or about 12 weeks were put together.

The data were produced by immunoSEQ multiplex PCR, yet TCRdb's version contains in-frame clones alone and is incomplete. Seen here are some 110,000 clones, roughly 88% observed once, and the top ten hold roughly 2.7%. This CDR3 contains 16 residues. Trimming took 6 bases from V and 2 from J, leaving 16 bases between them. Per the germline V gene, CDR1 is KGHSH and CDR2 is LQKENI. Points from the study as a whole: Two AZD1222 doses significantly raised spike-specific TCR breadth and depth over controls. Spike was spanned by vaccine-associated CD4 TCRs, which were dominant at 160-218 and 743-854. Within unmutated variant regions lay the reported targets of nearly half of spike-specific TCRs.

Notes on this clone: Its antigen is still unknown.

This receptor was taken from an adult in good health. Here the sequenced sample was peripheral blood, taken on day 0 of AZD1222 vaccination. The rearrangement uses TRBV18 and TRBJ2-2; the D gene is possibly TRBD1 (5 bases). CDR3 DNA sequence: TGTGCCAGCTCCCGAACCACCAGGGAAAACACCGGGGAGCTGTTTTTT. Its protein product is CASSRTTRENTGELFF. The full variable domain, in which reference TRBV18 and TRBJ2-2 provide the parts outside the CDR3, is NAGVMQNPRHLVRRRGQEARLRCSPMKGHSHVYWYRQLPEEGLKFMVYLQKENIIDESGMPKERFSAEFPKEGPSILRIQQVVRGDSAAYFCASSRTTRENTGELFFGEGSRLTVL.